Sequencing of this TCR beta chain was carried out in a study of cytomegalovirus exposure and HLA in healthy donors. As to this clone: Its antigen is undetermined.

Vbeta (60) and Jbeta (13) primers were used in the PCR. The repertoire was sequenced with immunoSEQ multiplex PCR; TCRdb's copy has only in-frame clones and lacks some. The sample records 120,000 to 150,000 clones, around 9.6% being singletons. Trimming pared 4 bases from V and 1 base from J, leaving 7 bases between. The CDR3 runs 13 residues. Germline CDR1 is SNHLY and CDR2 is FYNNEI. Study results and limitations: In a later analysis, at a false discovery rate of 0.05, under 20,000 TCR beta sequences were associated with HLA alleles.

The chain uses TRBV2 and TRBJ1-1, with D maybe TRBD1 (6 bases). The specimen sequenced was PBMCs. This clonotype originated in a male donor in good health and CMV-seronegative. The CDR3 here is CASSGDKNTEAFF. CDR3 DNA sequence: TGTGCCAGCAGTGGGGACAAGAACACTGAAGCTTTCTTT.